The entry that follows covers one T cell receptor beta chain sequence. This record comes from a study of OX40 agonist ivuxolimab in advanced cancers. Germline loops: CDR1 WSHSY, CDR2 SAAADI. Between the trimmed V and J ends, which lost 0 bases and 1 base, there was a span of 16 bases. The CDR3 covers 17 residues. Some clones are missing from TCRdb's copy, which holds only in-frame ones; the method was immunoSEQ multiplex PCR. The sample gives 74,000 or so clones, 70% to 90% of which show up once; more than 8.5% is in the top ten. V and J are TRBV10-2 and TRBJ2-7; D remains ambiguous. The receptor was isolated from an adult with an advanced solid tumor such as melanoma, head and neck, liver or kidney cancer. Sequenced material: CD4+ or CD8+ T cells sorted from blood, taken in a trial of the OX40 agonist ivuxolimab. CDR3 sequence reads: CASSESGVGSYSYEQYF. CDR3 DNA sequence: TGCGCCAGCAGTGAGTCTGGTGTGGGATCCTATTCCTACGAGCAGTACTTC.